The text below deals with one TCR beta chain. What it binds is not known. This record comes from a study of cytomegalovirus exposure and HLA in healthy donors. PCR used 60 Vbeta primers and 13 Jbeta primers. Assay: immunoSEQ multiplex PCR; the TCRdb copy retains only in-frame clones and omits some. This table has about 140,000 clones, about 75% appearing once. Study-wide findings and caveats: Cytomegalovirus-associated TCR beta chains were listed, numbering 164.

The CDR3 sequence is 15 residues long. V trimming: 4 bases; J trimming: 6 bases; junction bases outside the gene matches: 8. In germline, CDR1 is SGHRS, CDR2 YFSETQ. The sample comprised PBMCs. The source is a woman aged 25 to 39 in good health and CMV-seronegative. The chain joins TRBV5-1 to TRBJ1-5; TRBD1 agrees at 9 bases. The CDR3 bases are TGCGCCAGCAGCACAGGGACAGGGTCCGGTCAGCCCCAGCATTTT. Its translation: CASSTGTGSGQPQHF.